This TCR beta chain was recorded in a study of T cells in Graves' hyperthyroidism and ophthalmopathy. This clonotype has at least ten counts. Its antigen remains unidentified. Template material for amplifying TCR beta CDR3 regions consisted of RNA transcripts. Carried out on the TCR CDR3, a first-round RT-PCR used the HTBI primer set. TCRdb called the multiplex PCR reads again in MiXCR, with one record for every CDR3 protein. The table has about 600,000 distinct CDR3 sequences, approximately 16% seen once; the top ten hold around 3.5%. General study points: Separation of ophthalmopathy from stable hyperthyroidism was achieved by a 13 V-J model. Most expanded thyroid clonotypes above 0.001 also appeared in blood.

In germline, CDR1 is DFQATT, CDR2 SNEGSKA (reference sequence). The ends were cut back, 6 bases at V and 2 bases at J, with 14 bases in the middle. The CDR3 has 14 residues. This clonotype was obtained from a woman aged 40 to 55 with Graves' ophthalmopathy. Sequenced input: blood. This rearrangement joins TRBV20-1 to TRBJ2-1; no reliable D call. The CDR3 nucleotides read TGCAGTGCCCCCGGCAGGAGCCCCTACAATGAGCAGTTCTTC. Residues: CSAPGRSPYNEQFF.